This T cell receptor (beta chain) was documented in a study of CD8+CD57+ T cells in acquired aplastic anemia. This clonotype was detected many times. The CDR3 runs 15 residues. V shed 1 base and J 8 bases; nucleotides not matched to a gene: 6. CDR1 is LNHDA and CDR2 is SQIVND in the germline V gene (reference sequence). CDR3 and TCR beta VDJ profiling relied on genomic DNA as the template. Each CDR3 protein is one row after TCRdb ran MiXCR on the reads. Altogether more than 150,000 distinct CDR3 sequences are present, 45% to 50% being singletons, with the ten largest covering under 3%. The receptor was derived from a human donor in good health. V and J are TRBV19 and TRBJ2-1; 9 nucleotides agree with TRBD2. Input material: sorted CD4+, CD8+, or CD8+CD57+ T cells (not recorded which) from PBMCs. CDR3 in amino acids: CASSIGGTSIHEQFF. For the CDR3, the DNA is TGTGCCAGTAGTATAGGTGGGACTAGCATTCATGAGCAGTTCTTC.